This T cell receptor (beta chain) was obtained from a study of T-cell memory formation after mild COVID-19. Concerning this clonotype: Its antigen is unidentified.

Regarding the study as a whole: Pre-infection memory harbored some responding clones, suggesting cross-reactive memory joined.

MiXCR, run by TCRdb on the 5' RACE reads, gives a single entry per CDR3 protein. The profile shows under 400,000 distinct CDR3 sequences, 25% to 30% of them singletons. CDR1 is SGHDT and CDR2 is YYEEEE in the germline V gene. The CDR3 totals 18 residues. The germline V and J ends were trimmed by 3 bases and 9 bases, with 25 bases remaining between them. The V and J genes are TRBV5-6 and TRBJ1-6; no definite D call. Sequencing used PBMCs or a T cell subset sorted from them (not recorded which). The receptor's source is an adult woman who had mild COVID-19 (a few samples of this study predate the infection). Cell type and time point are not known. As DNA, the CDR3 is TGTGCCAGCAGCTCTACAACCGCGGCTGGGATGTTGAGTTCACCCCTCCACTTT. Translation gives CASSSTTAAGMLSSPLHF.